Sequencing of this TCR beta chain was carried out in a study of cytomegalovirus exposure and HLA in healthy donors. The CDR3 runs 16 residues. The ends lost 1 base at V and 5 bases at J; junction bases unmatched: 8. CDR1 is SGHRS, CDR2 YFSETQ, per germline. A remark on this clone: The antigen is unknown.

This table comes from immunoSEQ multiplex PCR, and its TCRdb copy is limited to in-frame clones, with some not included. This table has 150,000 to 250,000 clones, approximately 80% appearing once. Study-wide findings and caveats: Usually a TCR sequence was rare, but some public TCRs were found in many donors. In the roughly 120 validation repertoires, a later analysis found that first-cohort TCR clusters tended to co-occur.

The TCR sequence derives from a woman aged 30 to 39 in good health and CMV-seropositive. The chain is built from TRBV5-1 and TRBJ2-2; TRBD1 matches at 7 bases. The sample consisted of PBMCs. CDR3 bases: TGCGCCAGCAGCTTGTCTTTCGGACAGGCAACCGGGGAGCTGTTTTTT. Translation: CASSLSFGQATGELFF.